A selection of T cell receptor beta chains follows, all from one sample in a study of shared clonotypes between healthy human individuals. The table came from immunoSEQ multiplex PCR; TCRdb's copy has only in-frame clones and leaves some out. The table includes about 2.2 million clones, approximately 94% detected once. The source material was naive CD8+ T cells from PBMCs. The origin of the receptors is a young man in good health. Some clones in this sample may be carry-over from other donors' samples. The CDR3 runs from the conserved cysteine through the conserved F or W. The D gene is left open where the match is weak. Not all rows give a size; the values are once, few, many and, for expanded clones, a class.

CASSQGQGSYEQYF TGCGCCAGCAGCCAAGGACAGGGATCCTACGAGCAGTACTTC TRBJ2-7 TRBV4-3 few 14 TRBD1
CASSLTSGSPGYEQFF TGTGCCAGCAGCTTGACTAGCGGGAGTCCTGGTTATGAGCAGTTCTTC TRBJ2-1 TRBV7-9 NA 16 TRBD2
CASVGTNTGELFF TGTGCCAGCGTGGGTACGAACACCGGGGAGCTGTTTTTT TRBJ2-2 TRBV2 NA 13 NA
CASSQDGTAEAFF TGTGCCAGCAGCCAAGATGGGACAGCTGAAGCTTTCTTT TRBJ1-1 TRBV4-2 NA 13 TRBD1
CASSAPRGTAYEQYF TGTGCCAGCAGCGCGCCCCGAGGGACAGCCTACGAGCAGTACTTC TRBJ2-7 TRBV9 NA 15 TRBD1
CASSVGDRAQEPQHF TGTGCCAGCAGCGTCGGGGACAGGGCCCAGGAGCCCCAGCATTTT TRBJ1-5 TRBV9 NA 15 TRBD1
CAWSHTGAYEQYF TGTGCCTGGAGTCACACAGGGGCCTACGAGCAGTACTTC TRBJ2-7 TRBV30 NA 13 TRBD1
CASSEGTVALNTEAFF TGTGCCAGCAGTGAAGGGACCGTCGCATTGAACACTGAAGCTTTCTTT TRBJ1-1 TRBV6-1 NA 16 NA
CASSSRDSHQETQYF TGTGCCAGCAGCTCCAGGGACAGCCACCAAGAGACCCAGTACTTC TRBJ2-5 TRBV7-9 NA 15 TRBD1
CASSSGQGGYWEQYF TGTGCCAGCAGTTCCGGACAGGGGGGGTATTGGGAGCAGTACTTC TRBJ2-7 TRBV28 NA 15 TRBD1
CASSATWKTEAFF TGTGCCAGCAGCGCTACATGGAAGACTGAAGCTTTCTTT TRBJ1-1 TRBV7-9 NA 13 NA
CASSRLAVVSYNEQFF TGTGCCAGCAGCAGACTAGCGGTAGTGTCCTACAATGAGCAGTTCTTC TRBJ2-1 TRBV28 NA 16 TRBD2
CASSLGVYTEAFF TGTGCCAGCAGTTTAGGCGTTTACACTGAAGCTTTCTTT TRBJ1-1 TRBV27 NA 13 NA
CASSIDEGRNTEAFF TGTGCCAGTAGTATAGACGAGGGGAGGAACACTGAAGCTTTCTTT TRBJ1-1 TRBV19 NA 15 NA
CASSLGVGRQEGNTIYF TGTGCCAGCAGCTTGGGTGTGGGACGACAGGAAGGAAACACCATATATTTT TRBJ1-3 TRBV5-8 NA 17 NA
CASSLVRVTDTQYF TGTGCCAGCAGCTTAGTCCGGGTCACAGATACGCAGTATTTT TRBJ2-3 TRBV7-9 NA 14 NA
CASSSLSVGAYNEQFF TGCGCCAGCAGCTCCCTATCGGTGGGGGCTTACAATGAGCAGTTCTTC TRBJ2-1 TRBV5-1 NA 16 NA
CASGGTLEETQYF TGTGCCAGTGGAGGGACCCTCGAGGAGACCCAGTACTTC TRBJ2-5 TRBV25-1 once 13 NA
CASSLGGFTELAKNIQYF TGTGCCAGCAGCTTAGGTGGCTTTACCGAACTAGCCAAAAACATTCAGTACTTC TRBJ2-4 TRBV7-9 once 18 NA
CASSLGASGSRYEQYF TGTGCCAGCAGTTTAGGTGCTAGCGGGAGTAGGTACGAGCAGTACTTC TRBJ2-7 TRBV27 NA 16 TRBD2
CASSQETLNTEAFF TGCGCCAGCAGCCAAGAGACACTGAACACTGAAGCTTTCTTT TRBJ1-1 TRBV4-1 NA 14 NA
CASSGGNGPHPTNYGYTF TGTGCCAGCAGCGGAGGGAATGGGCCCCATCCAACTAACTATGGCTACACCTTC TRBJ1-2 TRBV5-4 NA 18 NA
CASSMASSGTSDTQYF TGTGCCAGTAGTATGGCGTCTAGCGGGACGTCAGATACGCAGTATTTT TRBJ2-3 TRBV19 NA 16 TRBD2
CASSFRQGLGNEQFF TGTGCCAGCAGTTTTCGACAGGGGCTGGGCAATGAGCAGTTCTTC TRBJ2-1 TRBV27 NA 15 TRBD1
CSVVQGAGETQYF TGCAGCGTGGTACAGGGGGCTGGAGAGACCCAGTACTTC TRBJ2-5 TRBV29-1 NA 13 TRBD1
CASSQVGGRNTEAFF TGTGCCAGCAGCCAAGTAGGGGGGAGGAACACTGAAGCTTTCTTT TRBJ1-1 TRBV14 once 15 NA
CAWAWTFNTGELFF TGTGCCTGGGCCTGGACTTTTAACACCGGGGAGCTGTTTTTT TRBJ2-2 TRBV30 NA 14 NA